This is a list of T cell receptor beta chains from one sample in a study of T-cell memory formation after mild COVID-19. Via MiXCR, TCRdb re-called the 5' RACE reads, giving one row per CDR3 protein. The sample lists fewer than 300,000 distinct CDR3 sequences, approximately 19% seen once, with more than 20% in the top ten. The specimen was PBMCs or a T cell subset sorted from them (not recorded which). The receptors shown here come from a man aged 18-30 years who had mild COVID-19 (a few samples of this study predate the infection). Cell type and time point are not known. Both conserved end residues are part of each CDR3. Each record gives: D gene, clone size, J gene, V gene, CDR3 protein, CDR3 DNA. D genes are given only for firm matches. The size of a clone is reported for some rows only, either as once, few or many, or as a class for expanded clones.

- | few | TRBJ2-1 | TRBV7-2 | CASSPSGSFYNEQFF | TGTGCCAGCAGCCCCTCGGGGAGCTTTTACAATGAGCAGTTCTTC
- | few | TRBJ1-2 | TRBV5-1 | CASSPGFGGDYGYTF | TGCGCCAGCAGTCCTGGTTTCGGTGGGGACTATGGCTACACCTTC
- | - | TRBJ2-7 | TRBV5-1 | CASSPGLIRWEQYF | TGCGCCAGCAGCCCAGGCCTTATTCGATGGGAGCAGTACTTC
TRBD2 | - | TRBJ2-4 | TRBV12-3/TRBV12-4 | CASSLLFRHGLAGAPLAKNIQYF | TGTGCCAGCAGTTTACTTTTTCGTCACGGACTAGCGGGGGCACCCCTAGCCAAAAACATTCAGTACTTC
TRBD1 | - | TRBJ1-1 | TRBV6-2/TRBV6-3 | CASSYPRSGQEGDEAFF | TGTGCCAGCAGTTACCCCCGATCGGGACAGGAGGGTGATGAAGCTTTCTTT
- | - | TRBJ1-3 | TRBV14 | CASSQGRLNTIYF | TGTGCCAGCAGCCAAGGGAGGTTAAACACCATATATTTT
- | - | TRBJ2-7 | TRBV5-6 | CASSLDRVLEQYF | TGTGCCAGCAGCTTGGACAGGGTTTTGGAGCAGTACTTC
- | - | TRBJ2-7 | TRBV4-3 | CASSQGSDRLYEQYF | TGCGCCAGCAGCCAAGGGAGTGACAGACTTTACGAGCAGTACTTC
TRBD2 | many | TRBJ2-3 | TRBV9 | CASSGGGGGTDTQYF | TGTGCCAGCAGCGGCGGGGGGGGAGGCACAGATACGCAGTATTTT
TRBD2 | - | TRBJ2-5 | TRBV3-1 | CAGPPSGGMMKTQYF | TGTGCCGGACCCCCGAGCGGGGGTATGATGAAGACCCAGTACTTC
- | - | TRBJ1-5 | TRBV7-9 | CASSLGPEWPQHF | TGTGCCAGCAGCTTAGGGCCTGAGTGGCCCCAGCATTTT
TRBD2 | - | TRBJ2-1 | TRBV6-5 | CASSSGLAGGALPEQFF | TGTGCCAGCAGCTCGGGACTAGCGGGGGGTGCCCTCCCTGAGCAGTTCTTC
- | - | TRBJ1-2 | TRBV6-5 | CASSYSRNYGYTF | TGTGCCAGCAGTTACTCCCGGAACTATGGCTACACCTTC
- | few | TRBJ2-3 | TRBV24-1 | CATSRDSSTDTQYF | TGTGCCACCAGCCGGGACTCGTCCACAGATACGCAGTATTTT
- | few | TRBJ1-5 | TRBV5-5 | CASRLGGQPQHF | TGTGCCAGCCGATTAGGGGGTCAGCCCCAGCATTTT
- | - | TRBJ2-1 | TRBV7-3 | CASSLLTAGNNEQFF | TGTGCCAGCAGCTTACTTACAGCAGGAAACAATGAGCAGTTCTTC
- | - | TRBJ1-1 | TRBV5-1 | CASSVGEGRAFF | TGCGCCAGCAGCGTAGGGGAAGGTAGAGCTTTCTTT
TRBD1 | - | TRBJ1-3 | TRBV7-2 | CASSLAYRGITGNTIYF | TGTGCCAGCAGCTTAGCCTACAGGGGGATAACTGGAAACACCATATATTTT
- | few | TRBJ2-5 | TRBV7-8 | CASSLGGPGSPQETQYF | TGTGCCAGCAGCTTAGGGGGGCCCGGGTCCCCCCAAGAGACCCAGTACTTC
- | few | TRBJ2-3 | TRBV6-5 | CASRHRQTANTQYF | TGTGCCAGCAGACACAGGCAGACGGCAAATACGCAGTATTTT
TRBD1 | many | TRBJ1-2 | TRBV19 | CASRPGQSYGYTF | TGTGCCAGTAGACCGGGACAGAGCTATGGCTACACCTTC
- | - | TRBJ2-1 | TRBV30 | CAWSVIRGGGGARNEQFF | TGTGCCTGGAGTGTTATAAGGGGAGGTGGGGGGGCCCGTAATGAGCAGTTCTTC